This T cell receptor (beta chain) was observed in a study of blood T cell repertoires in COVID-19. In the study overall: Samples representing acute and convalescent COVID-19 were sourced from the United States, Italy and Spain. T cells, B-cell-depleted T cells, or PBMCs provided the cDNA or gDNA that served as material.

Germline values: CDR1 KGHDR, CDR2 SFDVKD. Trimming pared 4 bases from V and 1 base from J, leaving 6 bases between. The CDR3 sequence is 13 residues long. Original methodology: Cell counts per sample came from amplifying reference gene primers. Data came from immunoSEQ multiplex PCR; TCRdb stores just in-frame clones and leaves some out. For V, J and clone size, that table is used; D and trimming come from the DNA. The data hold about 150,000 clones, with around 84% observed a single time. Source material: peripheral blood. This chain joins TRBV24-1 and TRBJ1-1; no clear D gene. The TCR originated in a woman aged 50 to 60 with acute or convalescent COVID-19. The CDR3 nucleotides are TGTGCCACCAGTGACTCCAGGAACACTGAAGCTTTCTTT. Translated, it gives CATSDSRNTEAFF.